The 32 T cell receptor beta chains below were found in one sample sequenced in a study of blood T cell repertoires in COVID-19 (dated by TCRdb to the early 2020s). Library method: the immunoSEQ multiplex PCR assay. This is the immuneACCESS table as TCRdb keeps it, with only in-frame sequences that have V and J called. A part of the clones is gone; compared with another copy, unresolved V genes explain less than half, and the rest is unexplained. Recorded for this sample are fewer than 350,000 clones; approximately 85% of them occurred a single time. Over 8% of the sample belongs to the ten largest clones. The sequencing input was peripheral blood. Every receptor here comes from a man aged 18 to 35 with active or convalescent COVID-19.

The rearrangement joins TRBV7-9 to TRBJ2-2, with 7 positions matching TRBD1. This CDR3 has 16 amino acids. CDR1 and CDR2 from the germline V gene are SEHNR and FQNEAQ (reference sequence). V was clipped by 5 bases and J by 4 bases; unmatched bases: 10. The CDR3 sequence is CASSIPGQPVTGELFF. CDR3 DNA: TGTGCCAGCAGCATACCGGGACAGCCGGTCACCGGGGAGCTGTTTTTT.

This chain uses TRBV2 with TRBJ2-5, with D possibly being TRBD1 (7 bases). The CDR3 covers 15 residues. V lost 7 bases, J lost 2 bases, and 17 bases lay in between. Germline CDR1 reads SNHLY; CDR2 reads FYNNEI. Written as DNA, the CDR3 is TGTGCCAGCACCCAGGGGGGCAGGGGGCAAGAGACCCAGTACTTC. Protein sequence: CASTQGGRGQETQYF.

V and J are TRBV2 and TRBJ2-2, with 10 positions matching TRBD2. Germline trimming cut 6 bases from V and 7 bases from J; bases unmatched to any gene: 5. This CDR3 contains 14 residues. The germline gives CDR1 SNHLY, CDR2 FYNNEI. CDR3 in amino acids: CASSVSGGFGELFF. CDR3 DNA sequence: TGTGCCAGCAGCGTTAGCGGGGGGTTCGGGGAGCTGTTTTTT.

This chain connects TRBV7-2 to TRBJ1-2, with 7 positions matching TRBD1. Germline assignment: CDR1 SGHTA and CDR2 FQGNSA. The length of the CDR3 is 15 residues. V shed 5 bases and J 2 bases; nucleotides not matched to a gene: 8. CDR3 in DNA: TGTGCCAGCAGCCCCAGAGACAGGGTGAACTATGGCTACACCTTC. As protein: CASSPRDRVNYGYTF. The variable domain in full, completed from reference TRBV7-2 and TRBJ1-2, reads GAGVSQSPSNKVTEKGKDVELRCDPISGHTALYWYRQSLGQGLEFLIYFQGNSAPDKSGLPSDRFSAERTGGSVSTLTIQRTQQEDSAVYLCASSPRDRVNYGYTFGSGTRLTVV.

The chain links TRBV7-9 to TRBJ2-4; 11 bases line up with TRBD2. In germline, CDR1 is SEHNR, CDR2 FQNEAQ (reference sequence). Trimming took 5 bases from V and 0 from J; bases not matched to a gene: 12. This CDR3 spans 19 amino acids. CDR3 coding DNA: TGTGCCAGCAGCCCCGGTAGACTAGCGGGGCACCTAGCCAAAAACATTCAGTACTTC. Its translation: CASSPGRLAGHLAKNIQYF. Filled out from reference TRBV7-9 and TRBJ2-4, the complete variable domain reads DTGVSQNPRHKITKRGQNVTFRCDPISEHNRLYWYRQTLGQGPEFLTYFQNEAQLEKSRLLSDRFSAERPKGSFSTLEIQRTEQGDSAMYLCASSPGRLAGHLAKNIQYFGAGTRLSVL.

The V call is TRBV13, the J call TRBJ2-1, with 9 bases lining up with TRBD2. Unmatched junction bases numbered 7, after V lost 5 bases and J lost 5 bases. The CDR3 totals 15 residues. Germline lookup yields CDR1 PRHDT and CDR2 FYEKMQ (reference sequence). The CDR3 region has the DNA TGTGCCAGCAGCCGGCGGGGGGGCGGCAACAATGAGCAGTTCTTC. Its translation is CASSRRGGGNNEQFF.

CDR3 residues: CASSSRGVSYYGYTF. As DNA, the CDR3 is TGTGCCAGCAGCTCCCGAGGCGTCTCATACTATGGCTACACCTTC. This rearrangement joins TRBV5-6 to TRBJ1-2; D not resolved. Germline V gives CDR1 SGHDT, CDR2 YYEEEE. The CDR3 contains 15 residues. V dropped 3 bases and J dropped 3 bases, with 15 bases sitting between them.

The chain has TRBV12-3 or TRBV12-4 and TRBJ2-3; D not certain. This CDR3 region has 12 residues. Trimming took off 6 bases at V and 0 bases at J, with 4 bases between the two ends. This chain's CDR3 is CASSRSTDTQYF. In nucleotides, the CDR3 is TGTGCCAGCAGCCGTAGCACAGATACGCAGTATTTT.

The chain couples TRBV29-1 to TRBJ2-3; D is undetermined. This CDR3 has 13 amino acids. V was trimmed by 4 bases and J by 0 bases, leaving 8 bases between them. Germline V gene sequence: CDR1 SQVTM, CDR2 ANQGSEA. CDR3 in DNA: TGCAGCGTTGTTCCTAGGAGCACAGATACGCAGTATTTT. This translates into CSVVPRSTDTQYF.

The V and J genes are TRBV5-6 and TRBJ1-2, with 9 bases matching TRBD1. V gave up 3 bases and J gave up 6 bases; unmatched junction bases: 12. CDR1 is SGHDT, CDR2 YYEEEE, per germline. The CDR3 contains 16 residues. CDR3 amino acids: CASSSLQGASEDGYTF. The DNA of the CDR3 is TGTGCCAGCAGCTCGCTACAGGGGGCTAGTGAGGATGGCTACACCTTC.

The chain recombines TRBV5-6 with TRBJ2-2; 9 positions agree with TRBD1. J lost 6 bases, V lost 3 bases, and 9 bases had no gene match. CDR1 SGHDT and CDR2 YYEEEE come from the germline V gene. This CDR3 comprises 16 residues. This chain's CDR3 is CASSYPDRGIAGELFF. The DNA for the CDR3 is TGTGCCAGCAGCTACCCAGACAGGGGGATCGCCGGGGAGCTGTTTTTT.

In this sample, this clone turned up a few times. J is TRBJ1-1 and V is TRBV29-1; D gene uncertain. This CDR3 region has 14 residues. With 4 bases removed from V and 0 bases from J, the gap between germline ends came to 12 bases. Germline lookup yields CDR1 SQVTM and CDR2 ANQGSEA. CDR3 bases: TGCAGCGTTGGACATGTTTGGATGAACACTGAAGCTTTCTTT. Protein sequence: CSVGHVWMNTEAFF.

The V gene is TRBV9, the J gene TRBJ2-1; possible D gene TRBD1, 6 bases. CDR3 length equals 15 residues. The V gene's germline CDR1 is SGDLS and CDR2 YYNGEE. V was shortened by 0 bases and J by 4 bases, with 11 bases between the two germline ends. CDR3 in amino acids: CASSVVGGRYNEQFF. The CDR3 DNA sequence: TGTGCCAGCAGCGTAGTTGGGGGCCGTTACAATGAGCAGTTCTTC.

The chain joins TRBV7-8 to TRBJ2-3; 9 bases are shared with TRBD2. The CDR3 is made up of 13 amino acids. CDR1 and CDR2 from the germline V gene are SGHVS and FQNEAQ. J lost 7 bases, V lost 5 bases, and 4 bases had no gene match. The CDR3 reads CASSRGGGNTQYF. For the CDR3, the DNA is TGTGCCAGCAGCCGCGGGGGGGGTAATACGCAGTATTTT. Using reference TRBV7-8 and TRBJ2-3 for the parts outside the CDR3, the full variable domain is GAGVSQSPRYKVAKRGQDVALRCDPISGHVSLFWYQQALGQGPEFLTYFQNEAQLDKSGLPSDRFFAERPEGSVSTLKIQRTQQEDSAVYLCASSRGGGNTQYFGPGTRLTVL.

This clone came up a few times. The chain is built from TRBV10-3 and TRBJ2-7; 8 bases align to TRBD1. Germline values: CDR1 ENHRY, CDR2 SYGVKD. Germline trimming cut 0 bases from V and 2 bases from J; bases unmatched to any gene: 6. The CDR3 is 16 amino acids. CDR3 nucleotide sequence: TGTGCCATCAGTGAGTCGACGTTGACAGGGGCCTACGAGCAGTACTTC. Protein: CAISESTLTGAYEQYF.

DNA for the CDR3: TGTGCCAGCACCACCCGACAGGCCTCGTCCTTAGACACTGAAGCTTTCTTT. It is translated as CASTTRQASSLDTEAFF. The chain links TRBV5-4 to TRBJ1-1; the D gene is possibly TRBD1 (6 bases). This CDR3 region has 17 residues. The V end lost 6 bases, the J end lost 3 bases, and 24 bases lay between the germline ends. Germline values: CDR1 SGHNT, CDR2 YYREEE (reference sequence). Full variable domain (outside the CDR3, taken from reference TRBV5-4 and TRBJ1-1): ETGVTQSPTHLIKTRGQQVTLRCSSQSGHNTVSWYQQALGQGPQFIFQYYREEENGRGNFPPRFSGLQFPNYSSELNVNALELDDSALYLCASTTRQASSLDTEAFFGQGTRLTVV.

This chain links TRBV19 with TRBJ1-1, with 7 bases that match TRBD1. V trimming: 5 bases; J trimming: 4 bases; junction bases outside the gene matches: 4. The CDR3 loop spans 13 amino acids. Germline CDR1 LNHDA, CDR2 SQIVND (reference sequence). This CDR3 is CASSQQGSTEAFF. The CDR3 DNA follows: TGTGCCAGTAGTCAACAGGGGAGCACTGAAGCTTTCTTT.

The CDR3: CASSAKIHSPLHF. CDR3 sequence (DNA): TGTGCCAGTAGTGCTAAGATCCACTCACCCCTCCACTTT. This sequence joins TRBV19 and TRBJ1-6; the D is unclear. The V end lost 5 bases, the J end lost 10 bases, and 12 bases lay between the germline ends. This CDR3 is 13 amino acids long. The V gene's germline CDR1 is LNHDA and CDR2 SQIVND (reference sequence).

The CDR3, as DNA: TGTGCCAGCAGCTTAGGAGTTCCGGGACAGGCCCCTCACGGGGAGACCCAGTACTTC. It is translated as CASSLGVPGQAPHGETQYF. This sequence joins TRBV7-9 and TRBJ2-5; 8 nucleotides line up with TRBD1. With 1 base clipped from V and 5 bases from J, the junction kept 18 bases outside the gene matches. This CDR3 has 19 residues. Per germline, CDR1 SEHNR and CDR2 FQNEAQ (reference sequence).

The chain couples TRBV29-1 to TRBJ1-2; tentative D call: TRBD1 (5 bases). The V end was cut by 6 bases, the J end by 8 bases, with 16 bases between. Germline V gene lookup returns CDR1 SQVTM and CDR2 ANQGSEA. The CDR3 totals 12 residues. The CDR3 sequence: CSVPRVRGGYTF. For the CDR3, the DNA is TGCAGCGTACCCAGGGTCCGTGGGGGCTACACCTTC.

The chain is built from TRBV2 and TRBJ1-4, with D perhaps TRBD1 (6 bases). Trimming shortened V by 7 bases and J by 2 bases, and 11 bases separated the two germline ends. The CDR3 is made up of 14 amino acids. CDR1 is SNHLY, CDR2 FYNNEI, per germline. CDR3 in amino acids: CASKPGHTNEKLFF. The CDR3 DNA sequence: TGTGCCAGCAAGCCGGGACACACTAATGAAAAACTGTTTTTT.

This clone has a single count. The chain uses TRBV5-4 and TRBJ1-2; 12 positions agree with TRBD1. Germline V gives CDR1 SGHNT, CDR2 YYREEE (reference sequence). The V and J ends lost 4 bases and 5 bases, in that order; junction bases with no gene match: 6. The CDR3 runs to 15 residues. This CDR3 reads CASSHGTGGRYGYTF. CDR3 bases: TGTGCCAGCAGCCACGGGACAGGGGGCAGGTATGGCTACACCTTC.

This clone was seen only once. This chain connects TRBV7-9 to TRBJ1-1; D is possibly TRBD1 (5 bases). CDR3 size: 13 residues. The V gene's germline CDR1 is SEHNR and CDR2 FQNEAQ (reference sequence). With 2 bases removed from V and 2 bases from J, the gap between germline ends came to 6 bases. CDR3 loop: CASSLQGNTEAFF. CDR3 bases: TGTGCCAGCAGCTTACAGGGAAACACTGAAGCTTTCTTT.

CDR3 bases: TGTGCCAGCAGTGATGGACAGGCCCCAGGTGAAGCTTTCTTT. Translating it yields CASSDGQAPGEAFF. J is TRBJ1-1 and V is TRBV6-4, with TRBD1 matching over 7 bases. The CDR3 runs 14 residues. Germline trimming cut 3 bases from V and 7 bases from J; bases unmatched to any gene: 8. Germline-derived CDR1 and CDR2 are MRHNA and SNTAGT.

The chain carries TRBV6-5 and TRBJ2-1; D might be TRBD1 (6 bases). The ends were cut back, 4 bases at V and 12 bases at J, with 16 bases in the middle. The CDR3 contains 13 residues. Germline lookup yields CDR1 MNHEY and CDR2 SVGAGI. CDR3: CASSSSAGQRQFF. DNA of the CDR3: TGTGCCAGCAGTTCCTCCGCCGGACAGAGGCAGTTCTTC.

This clone was recorded only once. The V gene is TRBV9, the J gene TRBJ1-1; possibly TRBD1 for D (5 bases). V lost 0 bases and J 1 base, leaving 10 bases between the germline ends. This CDR3 has 15 amino acids. Germline CDR1 reads SGDLS; CDR2 reads YYNGEE. Here the CDR3 reads CASSVEGLGNTEAFF. Written as DNA, the CDR3 is TGTGCCAGCAGCGTAGAGGGGTTAGGGAACACTGAAGCTTTCTTT.

The table lists this clone with a few counts. The chain couples TRBV7-9 to TRBJ2-1; no definite D call. Germline V gene sequence: CDR1 SEHNR, CDR2 FQNEAQ (reference sequence). This CDR3 is built from 14 residues. With 3 bases removed from V and 8 bases from J, the gap between germline ends came to 14 bases. The CDR3 bases are TGTGCCAGCAGCTTGCTCCCTTCGGTGGATGAGCAGTTCTTC. As protein: CASSLLPSVDEQFF.

CDR3 amino acids: CAISEPSGGLGKNIQYF. The DNA of the CDR3 is TGTGCCATCAGTGAGCCTAGCGGGGGGCTAGGCAAAAACATTCAGTACTTC. The chain links TRBV10-3 to TRBJ2-4; TRBD2 agrees at 11 bases. Per germline, CDR1 ENHRY and CDR2 SYGVKD. The CDR3 is made up of 17 amino acids. The trim removed 2 bases at V and 3 bases at J, leaving 6 bases unmatched.

The chain joins TRBV29-1 to TRBJ2-1; 10 bases are shared with TRBD2. Germline values: CDR1 SQVTM, CDR2 ANQGSEA. This CDR3 comprises 17 residues. The V gene end was trimmed by 3 bases and the J gene end by 9 bases; junction bases not matched to a gene: 17. CDR3 DNA: TGCAGCGTTGATGTACAGGAGACTAGGCTAGCGGGGGTTGAGCAGTTCTTC. It codes for CSVDVQETRLAGVEQFF.

At least ten counts were recorded for this clone. The chain joins TRBV6-4 to TRBJ1-1; tentative D call: TRBD1 (6 bases). In germline, CDR1 is MRHNA, CDR2 SNTAGT. The V and J ends lost 3 bases and 5 bases respectively, with 10 bases between them. This CDR3 contains 13 residues. The CDR3: CASSERGTTEAFF. CDR3 nucleotides: TGTGCCAGCAGTGAGCGGGGGACAACTGAAGCTTTCTTT.

V and J are TRBV19 and TRBJ1-4; TRBD1 agrees at 7 bases. CDR1 is LNHDA and CDR2 is SQIVND in the germline V gene (reference sequence). J was trimmed by 5 bases and V by 4 bases; bases with no gene match: 4. The CDR3 runs to 14 residues. CDR3 nucleotides: TGTGCCAGTAGTAGCTTACAGGGGAATGAAAAACTGTTTTTT. Its protein product is CASSSLQGNEKLFF.

The V and J genes are TRBV11-2 and TRBJ2-7, with 8 bases matching TRBD1. The J segment lost 3 bases and the V segment lost 4 bases, leaving 8 bases of the junction unmatched. CDR3 length equals 15 residues. The V gene's germline CDR1 is SGHAT and CDR2 FQNNGV. This CDR3 is CASSWGKGQGYEQYF. DNA for the CDR3: TGTGCCAGCAGCTGGGGTAAAGGACAGGGCTACGAGCAGTACTTC.